This entry describes one TCR beta chain. This CDR3 is also generated by other DNA sequences in the sample. Germline CDR1 is SGHTA and CDR2 is FQGNSA. The CDR3 has 14 residues. The V and J ends lost 2 bases and 3 bases, in that order; junction bases with no gene match: 3. These data come from a study of blood T cell repertoires in COVID-19. Libraries were prepared by immunoSEQ multiplex PCR; TCRdb keeps only in-frame clonotypes and omits some of them. The table lists some 250,000 clones, around 80% of them singletons. The sequenced sample consisted of PBMCs or T cells enriched from blood (not recorded which). This TCR derives from a middle-aged man who had recovered from COVID-19. This chain links TRBV7-2 with TRBJ2-7, with 8 bases aligning to TRBD2. The DNA for the CDR3 is TGTGCCAGCAGCTTAAGGCTAGCGGGCTACGAGCAGTACTTC. Protein product: CASSLRLAGYEQYF.